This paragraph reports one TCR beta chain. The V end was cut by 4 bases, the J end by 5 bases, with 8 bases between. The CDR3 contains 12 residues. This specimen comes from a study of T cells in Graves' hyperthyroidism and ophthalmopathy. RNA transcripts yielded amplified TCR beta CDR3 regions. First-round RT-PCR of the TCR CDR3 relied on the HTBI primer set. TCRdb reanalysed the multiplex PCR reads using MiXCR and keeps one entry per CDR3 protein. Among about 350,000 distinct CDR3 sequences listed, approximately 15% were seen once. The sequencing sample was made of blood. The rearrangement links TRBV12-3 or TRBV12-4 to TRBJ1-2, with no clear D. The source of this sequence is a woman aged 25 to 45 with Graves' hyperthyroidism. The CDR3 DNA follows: TGTGCCAGCAGTTCCAGGAATTATGGCTACACCTTC. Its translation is CASSSRNYGYTF.